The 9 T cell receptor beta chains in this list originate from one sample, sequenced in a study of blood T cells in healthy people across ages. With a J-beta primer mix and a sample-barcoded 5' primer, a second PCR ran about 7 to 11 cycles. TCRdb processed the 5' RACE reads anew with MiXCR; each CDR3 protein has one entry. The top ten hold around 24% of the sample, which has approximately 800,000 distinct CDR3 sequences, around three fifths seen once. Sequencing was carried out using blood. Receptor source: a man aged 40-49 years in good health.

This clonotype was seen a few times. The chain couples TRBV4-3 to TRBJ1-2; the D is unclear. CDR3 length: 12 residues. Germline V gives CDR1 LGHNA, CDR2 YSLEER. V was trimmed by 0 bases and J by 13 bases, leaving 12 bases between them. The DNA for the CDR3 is TGCGCCAGCAGCCAAGATCTCGGGGAATTCACCTTC. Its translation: CASSQDLGEFTF.

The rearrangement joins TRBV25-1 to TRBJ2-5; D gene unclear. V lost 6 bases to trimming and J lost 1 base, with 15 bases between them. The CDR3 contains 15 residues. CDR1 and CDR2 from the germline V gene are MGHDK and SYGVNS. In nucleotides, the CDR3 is TGTGCCAGCAGCGTCGGTAGGCAGATCCAAGAGACCCAGTACTTC. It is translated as CASSVGRQIQETQYF.

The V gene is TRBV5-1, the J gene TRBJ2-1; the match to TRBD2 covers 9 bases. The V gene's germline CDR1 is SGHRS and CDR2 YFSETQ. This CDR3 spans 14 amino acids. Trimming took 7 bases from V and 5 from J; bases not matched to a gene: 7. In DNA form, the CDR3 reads TGCGCCAGCGCGCCCAGACTAGCGGACAATGAGCAGTTCTTC. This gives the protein CASAPRLADNEQFF.

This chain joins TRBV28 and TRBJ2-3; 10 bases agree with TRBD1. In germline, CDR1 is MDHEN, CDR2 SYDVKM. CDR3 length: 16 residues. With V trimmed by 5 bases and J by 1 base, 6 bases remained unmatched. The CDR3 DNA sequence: TGTGCCAGCAGTCCAACCGGACAGGGGGGCACAGATACGCAGTATTTT. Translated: CASSPTGQGGTDTQYF.

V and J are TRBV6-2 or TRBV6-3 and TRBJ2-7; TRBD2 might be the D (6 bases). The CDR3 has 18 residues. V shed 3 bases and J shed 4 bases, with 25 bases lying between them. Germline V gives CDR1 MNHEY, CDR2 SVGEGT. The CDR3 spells CASSYLSGRDSFGYEQYF. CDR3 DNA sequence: TGTGCCAGCAGTTATCTTTCGGGCAGGGACTCCTTCGGTTACGAGCAGTACTTC.

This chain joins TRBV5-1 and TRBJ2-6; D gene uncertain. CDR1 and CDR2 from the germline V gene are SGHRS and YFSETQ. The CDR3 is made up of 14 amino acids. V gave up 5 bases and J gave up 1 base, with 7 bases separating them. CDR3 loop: CASREISGANVLTF. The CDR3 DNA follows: TGCGCCAGCAGGGAAATTTCTGGGGCCAACGTCCTGACTTTC.

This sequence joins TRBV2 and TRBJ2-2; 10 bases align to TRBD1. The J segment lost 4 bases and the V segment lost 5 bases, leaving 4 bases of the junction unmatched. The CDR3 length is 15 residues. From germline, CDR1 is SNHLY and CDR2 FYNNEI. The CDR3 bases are TGTGCCAGCAGTACGACAGGGGGCCCCACCGGGGAGCTGTTTTTT. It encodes CASSTTGGPTGELFF.

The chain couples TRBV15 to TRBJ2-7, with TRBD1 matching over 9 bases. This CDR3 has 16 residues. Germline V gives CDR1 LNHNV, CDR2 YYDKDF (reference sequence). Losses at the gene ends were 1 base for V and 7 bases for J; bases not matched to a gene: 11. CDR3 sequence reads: CATSRAGTGFLDEQYF. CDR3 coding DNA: TGTGCCACCAGCAGAGCCGGGACAGGGTTTCTTGATGAGCAGTACTTC. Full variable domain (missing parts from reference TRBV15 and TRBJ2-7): DAMVIQNPRYQVTQFGKPVTLSCSQTLNHNVMYWYQQKSSQAPKLLFHYYDKDFNNEADTPDNFQSRRPNTSFCFLDIRSPGLGDTAMYLCATSRAGTGFLDEQYFGPGTRLTVT.

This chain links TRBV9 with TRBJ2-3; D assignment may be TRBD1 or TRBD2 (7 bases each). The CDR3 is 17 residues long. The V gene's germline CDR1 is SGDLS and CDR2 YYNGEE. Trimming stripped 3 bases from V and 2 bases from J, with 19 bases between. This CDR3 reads CASSEPIQGRDTDTQYF. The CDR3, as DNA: TGTGCCAGCAGCGAACCAATACAGGGGAGGGACACAGATACGCAGTATTTT.